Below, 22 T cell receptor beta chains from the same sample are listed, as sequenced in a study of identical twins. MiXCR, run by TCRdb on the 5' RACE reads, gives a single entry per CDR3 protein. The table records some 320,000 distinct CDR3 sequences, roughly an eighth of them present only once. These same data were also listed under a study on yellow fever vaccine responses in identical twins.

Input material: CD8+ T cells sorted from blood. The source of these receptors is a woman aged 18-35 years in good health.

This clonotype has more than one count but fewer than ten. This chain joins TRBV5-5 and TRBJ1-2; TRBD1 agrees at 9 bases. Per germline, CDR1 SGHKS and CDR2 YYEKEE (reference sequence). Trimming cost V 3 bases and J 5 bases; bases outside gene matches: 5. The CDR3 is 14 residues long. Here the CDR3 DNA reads TGTGCCAGCAGCTACGGACAGGGGCTATATGGCTACACCTTC. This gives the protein CASSYGQGLYGYTF.

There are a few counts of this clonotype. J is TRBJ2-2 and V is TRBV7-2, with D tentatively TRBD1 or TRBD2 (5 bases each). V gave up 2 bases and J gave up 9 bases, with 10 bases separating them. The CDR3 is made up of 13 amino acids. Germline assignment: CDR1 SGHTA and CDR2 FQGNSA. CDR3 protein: CASSLIGARELFF. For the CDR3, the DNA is TGTGCCAGCAGCTTAATCGGGGCCAGGGAGCTGTTTTTT.

CDR3 sequence (DNA): TGTGCCATGGACAGGGGCGTAAGTAATGAGCAGTTCTTC. Translated: CAMDRGVSNEQFF. J is TRBJ2-1 and V is TRBV13, with 9 bases lining up with TRBD1. V shed 10 bases and J 7 bases; nucleotides not matched to a gene: 8. Germline CDR1 and CDR2: PRHDT and FYEKMQ (reference sequence). This CDR3 spans 13 amino acids. Based on the CDR3 plus reference TRBV13 and TRBJ2-1, the full variable domain is AAGVIQSPRHLIKEKRETATLKCYPIPRHDTVYWYQQGPGQDPQFLISFYEKMQSDKGSIPDRFSAQQFSDYHSELNMSSLELGDSALYFCAMDRGVSNEQFFGPGTRLTVL.

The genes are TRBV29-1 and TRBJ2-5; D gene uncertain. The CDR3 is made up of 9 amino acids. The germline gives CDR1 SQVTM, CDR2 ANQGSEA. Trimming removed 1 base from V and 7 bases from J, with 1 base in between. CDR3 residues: CSVEGTQYF. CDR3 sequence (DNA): TGCAGCGTTGAAGGGACCCAGTACTTC.

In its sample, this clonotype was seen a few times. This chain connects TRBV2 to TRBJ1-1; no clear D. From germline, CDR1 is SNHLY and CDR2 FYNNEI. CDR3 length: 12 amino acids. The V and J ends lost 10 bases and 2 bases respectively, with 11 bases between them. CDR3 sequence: CATTGKNTEAFF. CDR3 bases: TGTGCCACCACGGGAAAAAACACTGAAGCTTTCTTT.

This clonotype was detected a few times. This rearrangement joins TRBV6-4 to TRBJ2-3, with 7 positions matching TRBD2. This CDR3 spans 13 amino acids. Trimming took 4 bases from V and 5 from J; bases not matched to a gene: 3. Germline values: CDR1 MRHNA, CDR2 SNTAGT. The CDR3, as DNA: TGTGCCAGCAGTGCGGGAGGAGAAGATACGCAGTATTTT. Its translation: CASSAGGEDTQYF.

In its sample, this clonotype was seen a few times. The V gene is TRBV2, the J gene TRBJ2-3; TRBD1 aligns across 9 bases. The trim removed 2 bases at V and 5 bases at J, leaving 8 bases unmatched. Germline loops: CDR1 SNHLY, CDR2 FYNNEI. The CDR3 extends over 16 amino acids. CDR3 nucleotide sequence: TGTGCCAGCAGTGAATCGCTGGGACAGGGTCTAGATACGCAGTATTTT. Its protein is CASSESLGQGLDTQYF.

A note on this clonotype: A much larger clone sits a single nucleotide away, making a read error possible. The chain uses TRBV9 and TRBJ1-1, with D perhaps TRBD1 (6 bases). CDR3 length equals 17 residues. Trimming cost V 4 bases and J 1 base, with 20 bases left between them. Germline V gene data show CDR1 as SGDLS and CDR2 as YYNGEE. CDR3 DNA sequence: TGTGCCAGCAGCACCCAACCCTGGGGGCTGACGAACACTGAAGCTTTCTTT. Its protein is CASSTQPWGLTNTEAFF. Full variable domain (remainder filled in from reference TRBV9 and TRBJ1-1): DSGVTQTPKHLITATGQRVTLRCSPRSGDLSVYWYQQSLDQGLQFLIQYYNGEERAKGNILERFSAQQFPDLHSELNLSSLELGDSALYFCASSTQPWGLTNTEAFFGQGTRLTVV.

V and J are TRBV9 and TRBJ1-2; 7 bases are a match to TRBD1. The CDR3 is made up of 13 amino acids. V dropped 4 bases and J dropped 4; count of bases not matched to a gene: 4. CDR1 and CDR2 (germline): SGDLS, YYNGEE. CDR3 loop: CASSTPGGYGYTF. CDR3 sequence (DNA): TGTGCCAGCAGCACCCCAGGGGGCTATGGCTACACCTTC.

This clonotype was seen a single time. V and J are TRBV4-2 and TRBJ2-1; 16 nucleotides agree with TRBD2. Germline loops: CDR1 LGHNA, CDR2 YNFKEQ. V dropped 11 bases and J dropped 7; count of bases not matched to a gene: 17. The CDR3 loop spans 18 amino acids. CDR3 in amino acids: CASHGTSGGDPRYNEQFF. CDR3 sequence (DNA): TGTGCCTCCCACGGGACTAGCGGGGGGGACCCCCGGTATAATGAGCAGTTCTTC.

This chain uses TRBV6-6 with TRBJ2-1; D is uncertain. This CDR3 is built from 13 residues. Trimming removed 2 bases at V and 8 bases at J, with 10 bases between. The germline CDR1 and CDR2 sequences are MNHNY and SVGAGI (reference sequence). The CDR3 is CASSYDGLDEQFF. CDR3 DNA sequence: TGTGCCAGCAGTTACGACGGGCTCGATGAGCAGTTCTTC.

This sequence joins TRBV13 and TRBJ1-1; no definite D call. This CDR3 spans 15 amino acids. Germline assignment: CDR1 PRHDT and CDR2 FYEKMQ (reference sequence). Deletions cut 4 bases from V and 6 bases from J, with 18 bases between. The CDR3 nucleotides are TGTGCCAGCAGCTCACCTACCGGAGCGGTTTCTGAAGCTTTCTTT. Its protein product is CASSSPTGAVSEAFF.

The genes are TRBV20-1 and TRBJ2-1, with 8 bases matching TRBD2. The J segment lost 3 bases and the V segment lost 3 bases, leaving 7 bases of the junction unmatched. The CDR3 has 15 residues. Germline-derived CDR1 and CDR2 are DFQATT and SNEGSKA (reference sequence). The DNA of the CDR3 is TGCAGTGCTAGGGGTACTAGCGGCTTCTACAATGAGCAGTTCTTC. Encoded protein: CSARGTSGFYNEQFF.

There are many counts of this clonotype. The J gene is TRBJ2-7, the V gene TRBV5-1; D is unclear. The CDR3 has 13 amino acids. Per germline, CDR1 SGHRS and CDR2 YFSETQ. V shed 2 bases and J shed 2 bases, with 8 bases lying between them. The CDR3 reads CASSLTPTYEQYF. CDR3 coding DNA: TGCGCCAGCAGCTTAACACCTACCTACGAGCAGTACTTC.

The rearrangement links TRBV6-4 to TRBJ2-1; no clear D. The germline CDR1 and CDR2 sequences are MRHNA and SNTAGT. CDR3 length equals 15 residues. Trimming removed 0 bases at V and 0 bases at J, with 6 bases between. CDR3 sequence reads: CASSDSPSSYNEQFF. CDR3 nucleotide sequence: TGTGCCAGCAGTGACTCTCCTAGCTCCTACAATGAGCAGTTCTTC.

CDR3 sequence (DNA): TGTGCCAGCAGCTCCTGGGACTTCCAAGAGACCCAGTACTTC. As protein: CASSSWDFQETQYF. V usage is TRBV7-2 and J usage is TRBJ2-5; D is perhaps TRBD2 (6 bases). The CDR3 is 14 amino acids. Germline V lookup: CDR1 SGHTA, CDR2 FQGNSA. V was shortened by 4 bases and J by 1 base, with 10 bases between the two germline ends.

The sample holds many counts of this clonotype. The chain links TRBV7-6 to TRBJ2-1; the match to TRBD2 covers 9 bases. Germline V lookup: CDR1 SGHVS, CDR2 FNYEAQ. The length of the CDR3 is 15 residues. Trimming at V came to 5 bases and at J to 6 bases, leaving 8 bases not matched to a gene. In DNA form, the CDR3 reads TGTGCCAGCAGCCCTGGGACTAGCCCCCGCAATGAGCAGTTCTTC. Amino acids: CASSPGTSPRNEQFF.

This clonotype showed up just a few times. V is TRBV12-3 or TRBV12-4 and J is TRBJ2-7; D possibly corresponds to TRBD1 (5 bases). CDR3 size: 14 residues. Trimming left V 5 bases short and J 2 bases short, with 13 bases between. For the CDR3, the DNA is TGTGCCAGCAGTCCAGCAGTGACAGCCTACGAGCAGTACTTC. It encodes CASSPAVTAYEQYF.

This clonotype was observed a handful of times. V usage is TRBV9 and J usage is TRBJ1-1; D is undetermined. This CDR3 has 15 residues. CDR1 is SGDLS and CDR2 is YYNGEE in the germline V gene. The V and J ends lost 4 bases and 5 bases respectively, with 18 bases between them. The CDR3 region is CASSPSGGPGTEAFF. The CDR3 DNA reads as TGTGCCAGCAGCCCATCCGGAGGGCCGGGGACTGAAGCTTTCTTT.

The DNA of the CDR3 is TGCGCCAGCAGCTTGACCTCCTCGGGATGGACTGAAGCTTTCTTT. This translates into CASSLTSSGWTEAFF. The V and J genes are TRBV5-1 and TRBJ1-1, with D unclear. Per the germline V gene, CDR1 is SGHRS and CDR2 is YFSETQ. Trimming shortened V by 1 base and J by 5 bases, and 15 bases separated the two germline ends. The CDR3 loop spans 15 amino acids.

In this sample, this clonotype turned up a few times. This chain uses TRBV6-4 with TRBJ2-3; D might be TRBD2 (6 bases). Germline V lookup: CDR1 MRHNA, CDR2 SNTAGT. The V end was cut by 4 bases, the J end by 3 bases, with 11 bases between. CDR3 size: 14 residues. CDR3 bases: TGTGCCAGCAGTGGGGGGGTGATTACAGATACGCAGTATTTT. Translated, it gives CASSGGVITDTQYF.

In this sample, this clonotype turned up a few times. The CDR3 coding sequence is TGTGCCAGCAGTGAAAGGGGTGGGGGCACCTACGAGCAGTACGTC. Translation gives CASSERGGGTYEQYV. The chain couples TRBV6-1 to TRBJ2-7; D is possibly TRBD1 (6 bases). Trimming removed 2 bases at V and 2 bases at J, with 13 bases between. The CDR3 is 15 amino acids. Germline V gene data show CDR1 as MNHNS and CDR2 as SASEGT.